This T cell receptor (beta chain) was recovered during a study of cytomegalovirus exposure and HLA in healthy donors. Turning to this clone: Its antigen remains unidentified.

Germline trimming cut 5 bases from V and 7 bases from J; bases unmatched to any gene: 9. The V gene's germline CDR1 is SGHVS and CDR2 FQNEAQ. The CDR3 has 15 amino acids. Broader study findings: A prior analysis recorded that most TCR beta V segments were productive about 87% or about 30% of the time.

Primers: 60 Vbeta forward and 13 Jbeta reverse. The assay was immunoSEQ multiplex PCR, and TCRdb's table has in-frame clones only and misses some. The table lists around 130,000 clones, about 74% of them singletons. Sample: PBMCs. V is TRBV7-8 and J is TRBJ1-4; 8 nucleotides agree with TRBD1. The TCR was taken from a woman aged 55-75 years in good health and CMV-seronegative. CDR3 sequence reads: CASSTRRDRSEKLFF. As DNA, the CDR3 is TGTGCCAGCAGCACCCGCCGGGACAGGTCTGAAAAACTGTTTTTT.